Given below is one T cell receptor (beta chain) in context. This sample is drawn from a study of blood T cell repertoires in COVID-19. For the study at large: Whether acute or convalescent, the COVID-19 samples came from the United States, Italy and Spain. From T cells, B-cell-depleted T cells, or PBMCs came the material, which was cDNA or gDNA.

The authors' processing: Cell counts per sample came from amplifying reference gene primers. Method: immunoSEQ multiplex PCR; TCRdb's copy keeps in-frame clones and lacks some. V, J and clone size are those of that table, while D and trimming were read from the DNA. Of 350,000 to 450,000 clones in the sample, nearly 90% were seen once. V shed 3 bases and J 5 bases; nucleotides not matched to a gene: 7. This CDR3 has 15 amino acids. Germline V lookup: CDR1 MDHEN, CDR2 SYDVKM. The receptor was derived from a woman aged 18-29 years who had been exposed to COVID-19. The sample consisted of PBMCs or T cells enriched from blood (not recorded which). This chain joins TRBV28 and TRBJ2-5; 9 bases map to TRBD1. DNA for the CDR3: TGTGCCAGCAGTTTCAACAGGGGGCGCGGGGAGACCCAGTACTTC. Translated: CASSFNRGRGETQYF.